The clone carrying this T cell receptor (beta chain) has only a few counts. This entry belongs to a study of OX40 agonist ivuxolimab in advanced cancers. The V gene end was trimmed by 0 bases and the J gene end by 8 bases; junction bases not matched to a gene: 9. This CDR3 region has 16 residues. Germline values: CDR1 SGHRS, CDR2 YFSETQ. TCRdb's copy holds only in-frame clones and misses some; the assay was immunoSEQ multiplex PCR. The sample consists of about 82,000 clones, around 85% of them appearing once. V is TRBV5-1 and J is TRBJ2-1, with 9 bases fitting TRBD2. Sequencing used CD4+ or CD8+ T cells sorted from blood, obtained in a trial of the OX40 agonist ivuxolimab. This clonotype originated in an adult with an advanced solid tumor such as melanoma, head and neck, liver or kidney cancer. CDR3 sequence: CASSLAGGGAGDEQFF. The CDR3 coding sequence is TGCGCCAGCAGCTTGGCCGGCGGGGGGGCCGGCGATGAGCAGTTCTTC.